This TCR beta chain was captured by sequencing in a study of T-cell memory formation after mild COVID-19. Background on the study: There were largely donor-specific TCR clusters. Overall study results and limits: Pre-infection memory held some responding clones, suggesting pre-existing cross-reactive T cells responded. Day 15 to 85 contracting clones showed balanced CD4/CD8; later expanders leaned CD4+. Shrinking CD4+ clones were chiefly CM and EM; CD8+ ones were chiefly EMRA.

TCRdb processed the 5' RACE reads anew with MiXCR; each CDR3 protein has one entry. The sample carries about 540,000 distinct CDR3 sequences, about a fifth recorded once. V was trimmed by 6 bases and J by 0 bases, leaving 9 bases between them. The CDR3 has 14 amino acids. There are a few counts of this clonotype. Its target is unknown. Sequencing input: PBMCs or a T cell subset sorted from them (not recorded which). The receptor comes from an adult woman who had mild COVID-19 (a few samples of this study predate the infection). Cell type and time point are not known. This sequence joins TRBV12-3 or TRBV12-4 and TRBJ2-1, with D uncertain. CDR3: CASRNSPSYNEQFF. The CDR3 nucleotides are TGTGCCAGCAGAAACTCCCCCTCCTACAATGAGCAGTTCTTC.